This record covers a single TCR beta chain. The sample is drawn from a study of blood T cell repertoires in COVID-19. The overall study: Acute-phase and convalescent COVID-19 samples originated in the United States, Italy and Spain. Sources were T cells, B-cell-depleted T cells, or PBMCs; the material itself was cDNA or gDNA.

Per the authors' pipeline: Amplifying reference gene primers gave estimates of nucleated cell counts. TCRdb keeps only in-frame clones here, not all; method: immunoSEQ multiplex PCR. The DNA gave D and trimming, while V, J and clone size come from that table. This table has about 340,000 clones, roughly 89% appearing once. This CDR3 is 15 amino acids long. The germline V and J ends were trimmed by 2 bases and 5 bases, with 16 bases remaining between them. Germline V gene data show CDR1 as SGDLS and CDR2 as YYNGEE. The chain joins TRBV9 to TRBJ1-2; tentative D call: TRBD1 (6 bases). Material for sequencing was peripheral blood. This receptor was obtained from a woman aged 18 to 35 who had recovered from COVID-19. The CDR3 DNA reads TGTGCCAGCAGCGTGAGGTCAGGGGCGCAATATGGCTACACCTTC. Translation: CASSVRSGAQYGYTF.